This T cell receptor beta chain was captured by sequencing in a study of CD8+ T cells in alopecia areata. Study-level information: After 6 to 18 months of tofacitinib, follow-up continued 6 months off drug. Study conclusions and caveats: Tofacitinib yielded significantly lower scalp clonality and fewer expanded CD8+ clones among the top 100. In scalp and blood during tofacitinib, many expanded lesional clones persisted. Across lesional scalp, and particularly alopecia totalis/universalis, clonality surpassed that of normal scalp.

Comment on this clone: Its specificity is not known.

Treatment: oral pan-JAK inhibitor, 5-10 mg twice daily. This CDR3 is 16 amino acids long. V lost 7 bases and J lost 6; bases outside the gene matches: 11. The germline V gene encodes CDR1 SNHLY and CDR2 FYNNEI. Reverse transcription of extracted RNA yielded cDNA, which provided the sequencing template. Profiled with immunoSEQ multiplex PCR; TCRdb holds only in-frame clones, not every one. Altogether hundreds of thousands of clones are present, roughly 60% being singletons, with the ten largest covering around 1.8%. The sample in question was CD4+ T cells sorted from blood, obtained at week 24, from a patient treated with tofacitinib. This sequence joins TRBV2 and TRBJ2-3; 12 positions match TRBD2. The origin of this receptor is a human donor with alopecia areata. The CDR3 reads CASKRATSGGGDTQYF. In DNA form, the CDR3 reads TGTGCCAGCAAAAGGGCGACTAGCGGGGGTGGGGATACGCAGTATTTT.